One and the same sample provided the 15 T cell receptor beta chains below, sequenced in a study of blood T cell repertoires in COVID-19. Assay: immunoSEQ multiplex PCR; the TCRdb copy retains only in-frame clones and omits some. This table has under 200,000 clones, roughly 88% appearing once. Sequencing was done on a sample of peripheral blood. Every receptor here comes from an elderly woman with acute or convalescent COVID-19.

This clone has just one count. This rearrangement joins TRBV19 to TRBJ2-2; the D gene is possibly TRBD2 (5 bases). Germline values: CDR1 LNHDA, CDR2 SQIVND (reference sequence). This CDR3 spans 14 amino acids. Trimming cost V 5 bases and J 5 bases, with 12 bases left between them. CDR3 bases: TGTGCCAGTAGTGCCTACAGAGGGACCGGGGAGCTGTTTTTT. It specifies CASSAYRGTGELFF. The entire variable domain, with the rest obtained from reference TRBV19 and TRBJ2-2, is as follows: DGGITQSPKYLFRKEGQNVTLSCEQNLNHDAMYWYRQDPGQGLRLIYYSQIVNDFQKGDIAEGYSVSREKKESFPLTVTSAQKNPTAFYLCASSAYRGTGELFFGEGSRLTVL.

The gene calls are TRBV3-1 (or the pseudogene TRBV3-2) and TRBJ1-1, with D perhaps matching TRBD1 (5 bases). Germline CDR1 reads LGHDT; CDR2 reads YNNKEL (reference sequence). The V and J ends lost 0 bases and 5 bases respectively, with 10 bases between them. The CDR3 is 14 amino acids. This CDR3 reads CASSQDNRLTEAFF. As DNA, the CDR3 is TGTGCCAGCAGCCAAGATAACAGGCTGACTGAAGCTTTCTTT.

The chain employs TRBV10-2 and TRBJ2-3; 12 bases align to TRBD2. The germline CDR1 and CDR2 sequences are WSHSY and SAAADI. The V and J ends lost 2 bases and 3 bases, in that order; junction bases with no gene match: 9. The CDR3 has 18 amino acids. As DNA, the CDR3 is TGCGCCAGCAGTGAGACCCCGGCTAGCGGGGGGGGTACAGATACGCAGTATTTT. Amino acid sequence: CASSETPASGGGTDTQYF.

In this sample, this clone turned up once. V and J are TRBV24-1 and TRBJ1-1; 9 bases match TRBD1. Trimming at V came to 4 bases and at J to 7 bases, leaving 3 bases not matched to a gene. Per germline, CDR1 KGHDR and CDR2 SFDVKD. The CDR3 is 13 residues long. The CDR3 DNA sequence: TGTGCCACCAGTGAGGACAGGGGACGTGAAGCTTTCTTT. Residues: CATSEDRGREAFF.

This clone has just a few counts. J is TRBJ2-3 and V is TRBV18, with TRBD2 matching over 7 bases. Germline V gives CDR1 KGHSH, CDR2 LQKENI. CDR3 length: 11 residues. J gave up 11 bases and V 4 bases, and 3 bases lay outside the gene matches. The CDR3 DNA reads as TGTGCCAGCTCACGGGGAGGGGAGCAGTATTTT. Its protein product is CASSRGGEQYF.

This chain uses TRBV19 with TRBJ2-7; 11 bases are shared with TRBD2. The CDR3 consists of 17 residues. Germline loops: CDR1 LNHDA, CDR2 SQIVND (reference sequence). J gave up 1 base and V 2 bases, and 7 bases lay outside the gene matches. This CDR3 reads CASSIMAGTSGSYEQYF. The CDR3 DNA reads TGTGCCAGTAGTATAATGGCGGGGACTAGCGGTTCCTACGAGCAGTACTTC.

This clone occurred once. The J gene is TRBJ2-3, the V gene TRBV30; TRBD2 matches at 10 bases. The CDR3 has 15 amino acids. In germline, CDR1 is GTSNPN, CDR2 SVGIG (reference sequence). J lost 3 bases, V lost 3 bases, and 6 bases had no gene match. The CDR3 is CAWSAGTSVTDTQYF. The CDR3 DNA follows: TGTGCCTGGAGCGCCGGGACTAGCGTAACAGATACGCAGTATTTT.

The chain recombines TRBV6-2 or TRBV6-3 with TRBJ2-5, with TRBD2 matching over 9 bases. V was pared by 6 bases and J by 3 bases, with 11 bases of the junction left unmatched. This CDR3 region has 16 residues. Germline CDR1 is MNHEY and CDR2 is SVGEGT. CDR3 in DNA: TGTGCCAGCAGCCGTGGAGGCGGGAGGGCGGAAGAGACCCAGTACTTC. Its translation: CASSRGGGRAEETQYF.

The chain joins TRBV5-6 to TRBJ1-5, with TRBD1 matching 8 bases. The ends lost 3 bases at V and 2 bases at J; junction bases unmatched: 4. CDR1 and CDR2 (germline): SGHDT, YYEEEE. The CDR3 covers 15 residues. This CDR3 is CASSSQGAGNQPQHF. The CDR3 nucleotides are TGTGCCAGCAGCTCTCAGGGGGCTGGCAATCAGCCCCAGCATTTT.

The chain joins TRBV7-9 to TRBJ1-5; a weak D match, TRBD1 (5 bases). Trimming took off 4 bases at V and 4 bases at J, with 14 bases between the two ends. This CDR3 spans 15 amino acids. CDR1 and CDR2 (germline): SEHNR, FQNEAQ (reference sequence). The CDR3 is CASSSGAERNQPQHF. As DNA, the CDR3 is TGTGCCAGCAGCTCTGGGGCTGAGAGGAATCAGCCCCAGCATTTT.

J is TRBJ2-2 and V is TRBV7-9; D possibly corresponds to TRBD1 (7 bases). CDR1 is SEHNR and CDR2 is FQNEAQ in the germline V gene (reference sequence). CDR3 length: 16 amino acids. With 5 bases removed from V and 4 bases from J, the gap between germline ends came to 17 bases. In DNA form, the CDR3 reads TGTGCCAGCAGCCTCCAGGGGGGTTTGGGCACCGGGGAGCTGTTTTTT. This gives the protein CASSLQGGLGTGELFF.

This chain links TRBV6-6 with TRBJ2-7, with 7 bases lining up with TRBD1. The V and J ends lost 4 bases and 3 bases, in that order; junction bases with no gene match: 9. The length of the CDR3 is 15 residues. Germline loops: CDR1 MNHNY, CDR2 SVGAGI (reference sequence). As DNA, the CDR3 is TGTGCCAGCAGTTTAGAACAGGGGTCGTTCTACGAGCAGTACTTC. Translation: CASSLEQGSFYEQYF.

This clone occurred once. The chain is built from TRBV5-4 and TRBJ2-2; 11 positions match TRBD1. The V gene end was trimmed by 4 bases and the J gene end by 3 bases; junction bases not matched to a gene: 5. The CDR3 loop spans 16 amino acids. Germline CDR1 reads SGHNT; CDR2 reads YYREEE (reference sequence). The CDR3 DNA sequence: TGTGCCAGCAGCGCGGGACAGGGGGTGTACACCGGGGAGCTGTTTTTT. Protein product: CASSAGQGVYTGELFF.

This chain connects TRBV19 to TRBJ2-1; 10 bases line up with TRBD2. This CDR3 is 16 amino acids long. The J segment lost 7 bases and the V segment lost 1 base, leaving 7 bases of the junction unmatched. Germline CDR1 LNHDA, CDR2 SQIVND (reference sequence). The CDR3: CASSIGVAGGTNEQFF. Written as DNA, the CDR3 is TGTGCCAGTAGTATAGGGGTAGCGGGAGGTACAAATGAGCAGTTCTTC.

V usage is TRBV3-1 (or the pseudogene TRBV3-2) and J usage is TRBJ2-5; 14 nucleotides align to TRBD2. The V gene's germline CDR1 is LGHDT and CDR2 YNNKEL (reference sequence). The CDR3 covers 17 residues. Unmatched junction bases numbered 6, after V lost 4 bases and J lost 2 bases. CDR3 nucleotide sequence: TGTGCCAGCAGCCTGGGACTAGCGGGAGAGGGGCAAGAGACCCAGTACTTC. It encodes CASSLGLAGEGQETQYF.